These 28 T cell receptor beta chains originate from one sample sequenced in a study of blood T cells in healthy people across ages. Next came a second PCR, run for 7 to 11 cycles, which used a sample-barcoded 5' primer along with a J-beta primer mix. TCRdb reprocessed the 5' RACE reads with MiXCR, giving one entry per CDR3 protein. This table holds 2 million or so distinct CDR3 sequences, around half found once. The sample comprised blood. The receptors here all came from a middle-aged woman in good health.

The J gene is TRBJ1-2, the V gene TRBV4-2; 8 bases match TRBD1. Trimming at V came to 0 bases and at J to 7 bases, leaving 7 bases not matched to a gene. The CDR3 totals 15 residues. Per germline, CDR1 LGHNA and CDR2 YNFKEQ. CDR3 in amino acids: CASSQDPGRGPGYTF. In DNA, the CDR3 is TGTGCCAGCAGCCAAGATCCCGGCAGGGGGCCTGGCTACACCTTC.

The CDR3 here is CASSPTRGAGSTYEQYF. CDR3 DNA sequence: TGTGCCAGCAGCCCGACTCGGGGGGCCGGGAGTACCTACGAGCAGTACTTC. This chain connects TRBV7-2 to TRBJ2-7; TRBD2 is a possible D gene (7 bases). The CDR3 contains 17 residues. Germline lookup yields CDR1 SGHTA and CDR2 FQGNSA. V was trimmed by 5 bases and J by 2 bases, leaving 22 bases between them.

In its sample, this clonotype was seen a few times. This chain links TRBV27 with TRBJ2-3; D gene unclear. Trimming took 5 bases from V and 3 from J, leaving 9 bases between them. The CDR3 has 13 amino acids. Per the germline V gene, CDR1 is MNHEY and CDR2 is SMNVEV (reference sequence). CDR3 protein: CASSGRPTDTQYF. The CDR3 bases are TGTGCCAGCAGTGGCAGGCCGACAGATACGCAGTATTTT.

The genes are TRBV7-2 and TRBJ1-2, with 11 nucleotides matching TRBD1. The length of the CDR3 is 18 residues. Germline V gene lookup returns CDR1 SGHTA and CDR2 FQGNSA. The V gene end was trimmed by 2 bases and the J gene end by 1 base; junction bases not matched to a gene: 9. The CDR3 bases are TGTGCCAGCAGCTTAAGGGGACAGGGGGAAATAGTTAACTATGGCTACACCTTC. Encoded protein: CASSLRGQGEIVNYGYTF.

This chain uses TRBV11-2 with TRBJ2-7, with D uncertain. The ends were cut back, 1 base at V and 6 bases at J, with 10 bases in the middle. This CDR3 region has 13 residues. Germline V lookup: CDR1 SGHAT, CDR2 FQNNGV. The CDR3 bases are TGTGCCAGCAGCTTAGGGTTTTTGGTCGAGCAGTACTTC. Amino acids: CASSLGFLVEQYF.

This chain connects TRBV4-1 to TRBJ2-3, with a weak D call TRBD2 (5 bases). The CDR3 is 18 residues long. The germline CDR1 and CDR2 sequences are MGHRA and YSYEKL. V lost 2 bases and J 2 bases, leaving 20 bases between the germline ends. The CDR3 region is CASSQLLGASRDTDTQYF. CDR3 coding DNA: TGCGCCAGCAGCCAACTCCTTGGTGCTAGCAGAGACACAGATACGCAGTATTTT.

The chain is built from TRBV6-5 and TRBJ1-2; TRBD1 might be the D (6 bases). V lost 8 bases and J 0 bases, leaving 10 bases between the germline ends. CDR1 is MNHEY, CDR2 SVGAGI, per germline. The CDR3 runs to 13 residues. The CDR3 bases are TGTGCCAGCCGACAGGTCCCTAACTATGGCTACACCTTC. Amino acid sequence: CASRQVPNYGYTF.

The V gene is TRBV21-1, the J gene TRBJ2-7; the table's D call, TRBD2, was not checked against the DNA. TRBV21-1 is shown as a pseudogene. This CDR3 is built from 16 residues. The CDR3 here is CASRFWGWRGKYEQYF. CDR3 sequence (DNA): TGTGCCAGCAGGTTTTGGGGCTGGCGGGGGAAGTACGAGCAGTACTTC.

The V call is TRBV29-1, the J call TRBJ1-1, with D unresolved. Looked up from germline, CDR1 is SQVTM and CDR2 is ANQGSEA. V dropped 2 bases and J dropped 2 bases, with 12 bases sitting between them. The CDR3 totals 14 residues. CDR3: CSVEPQAINTEAFF. The DNA of the CDR3 is TGCAGCGTTGAACCCCAGGCGATCAACACTGAAGCTTTCTTT.

V is TRBV28 and J is TRBJ2-3; 9 positions match TRBD2. This CDR3 is built from 17 residues. The junction had 13 bases not matched to a gene; V was cut back by 6 bases and J by 3 bases. Germline CDR1 is MDHEN and CDR2 is SYDVKM. CDR3 DNA: TGTGCCAGCAGCCGTCGAGAGCGGGGGGCCACAACAGATACGCAGTATTTT. Translated, it gives CASSRRERGATTDTQYF. Looking up the rest from reference TRBV28 and TRBJ2-3 gives the full variable domain: DVKVTQSSRYLVKRTGEKVFLECVQDMDHENMFWYRQDPGLGLRLIYFSYDVKMKEKGDIPEGYSVSREKKERFSLILESASTNQTSMYLCASSRRERGATTDTQYFGPGTRLTVL.

J is TRBJ1-6 and V is TRBV29-1; 8 bases line up with TRBD1. This CDR3 contains 15 residues. Trimming took 4 bases from V and 8 from J; bases not matched to a gene: 10. CDR1 and CDR2 from the germline V gene are SQVTM and ANQGSEA. The CDR3 loop reads CSVVMGRQGYSPLHF. The CDR3 nucleotides read TGCAGCGTTGTCATGGGGAGACAGGGGTATTCACCCCTCCACTTT.

Concerning this clonotype: A much bigger clone sits one base away, suggesting this may be a read error. The chain combines TRBV5-1 with TRBJ2-7; TRBD2 matches at 11 bases. Per the germline V gene, CDR1 is SGHRS and CDR2 is YFSETQ. The CDR3 covers 15 residues. The CDR3 spells CASSLVTSGKDEQCF. In DNA, the CDR3 is TGCGCCAGCAGCTTGGTGACTAGCGGGAAAGACGAGCAGTGCTTC.

On this clonotype itself: Germline and junction disagree at one end, which may indicate a read error. The CDR3 DNA is TGCAGTGCTAGAGGGACAGGCTTCAATGGGCAGTTCTTC. This translates into CSARGTGFNGQFF. This chain uses TRBV20-1 with TRBJ2-1; TRBD1 matches at 7 bases. CDR3 length: 13 amino acids. Germline V gene sequence: CDR1 DFQATT, CDR2 SNEGSKA (reference sequence).

With respect to this clonotype: The junction shows a germline mismatch at one end, possibly a read error. The chain recombines TRBV6-2 or TRBV6-3 with TRBJ2-5, with D perhaps matching TRBD2 (5 bases). The germline gives CDR1 MNHEY, CDR2 SVGEGT. CDR3 length: 11 residues. CDR3 sequence: CTSSYLEERYF. CDR3 nucleotides: TGTACCAGCAGTTATTTGGAGGAGCGGTACTTC.

This clonotype was seen repeatedly, ten times or more. The chain links TRBV5-5 to TRBJ2-5; D possibly corresponds to TRBD1 (6 bases). This CDR3 is 14 amino acids long. The V gene's germline CDR1 is SGHKS and CDR2 YYEKEE (reference sequence). Trimming shortened V by 3 bases and J by 0 bases, and 9 bases separated the two germline ends. This CDR3 reads CASSSTGNQETQYF. CDR3 nucleotides: TGTGCCAGCAGCTCCACAGGGAACCAAGAGACCCAGTACTTC.

Only a few counts were recorded for this clonotype. The V and J genes are TRBV27 and TRBJ2-7, with D uncertain. This CDR3 is built from 14 residues. Trimming cost V 5 bases and J 1 base, with 12 bases left between them. Germline CDR1 is MNHEY and CDR2 is SMNVEV (reference sequence). The CDR3 DNA follows: TGTGCCAGCAGTCCGATAGGCAAGTCCTACGAGCAGTACTTC. Residues: CASSPIGKSYEQYF.

As to this clonotype: The missing conserved phenylalanine or tryptophan at the end of this CDR3 makes a read error likely. No DNA is shown, since the ends of the CDR3 on it are uncertain; the CDR3 is the one TCRdb lists. This rearrangement joins TRBV3-1 to TRBJ2-4; the D segment call TRBD1 is taken from the table without a DNA check. Germline assignment: CDR1 LGHDT and CDR2 YNNKEL (reference sequence). From its first to its last residue, the CDR3 has 16 amino acids. CDR3 sequence: CASSPPPGGSQKHSVL.

This chain connects TRBV28 to TRBJ1-4; D is uncertain. The germline V and J ends were trimmed by 3 bases and 3 bases, with 11 bases remaining between them. Germline-derived CDR1 and CDR2 are MDHEN and SYDVKM. The length of the CDR3 is 15 residues. This CDR3 reads CASSFVGRSNEKLFF. The CDR3 DNA reads as TGTGCCAGCAGTTTCGTCGGGCGATCTAATGAAAAACTGTTTTTT. The complete variable domain, with remaining parts taken from reference TRBV28 and TRBJ1-4, reads DVKVTQSSRYLVKRTGEKVFLECVQDMDHENMFWYRQDPGLGLRLIYFSYDVKMKEKGDIPEGYSVSREKKERFSLILESASTNQTSMYLCASSFVGRSNEKLFFGSGTQLSVL.

This clonotype has more than one count but fewer than ten. The gene calls are TRBV20-1 and TRBJ2-5; TRBD1 matches 9 bases. The germline V gene has CDR1 DFQATT and CDR2 SNEGSKA (reference sequence). The CDR3 sequence is 14 residues long. The V gene end was trimmed by 4 bases and the J gene end by 3 bases; junction bases not matched to a gene: 6. This CDR3 reads CSATPGQGKETQYF. The CDR3 DNA reads TGCAGTGCTACCCCGGGACAGGGAAAAGAGACCCAGTACTTC.

This clonotype was observed a few times. The chain employs TRBV29-1 and TRBJ1-2, with 9 positions matching TRBD1. This CDR3 spans 14 amino acids. From germline, CDR1 is SQVTM and CDR2 ANQGSEA. V was pared by 4 bases and J by 4 bases, with 7 bases of the junction left unmatched. CDR3: CSVVETGGAYGYTF. CDR3 DNA: TGCAGCGTTGTAGAGACAGGGGGAGCCTATGGCTACACCTTC.

The chain has TRBV7-9 and TRBJ2-3; 7 nucleotides line up with TRBD1. V was clipped by 1 base and J by 1 base; unmatched bases: 14. The CDR3 runs to 19 residues. Germline CDR1 SEHNR, CDR2 FQNEAQ (reference sequence). The CDR3 protein is CASSLGTGMSLGGTDTQYF. CDR3 nucleotide sequence: TGTGCCAGCAGCTTAGGGACAGGAATGAGTTTGGGTGGCACAGATACGCAGTATTTT.

The CDR3 bases are TGCGCCAGCAGCCAAACACACGGGGGGAACACAGATACGCAGTATTTT. It codes for CASSQTHGGNTDTQYF. The chain combines TRBV4-1 with TRBJ2-3, with 7 bases fitting TRBD2. Germline lookup yields CDR1 MGHRA and CDR2 YSYEKL. This CDR3 has 16 amino acids. Unmatched junction bases numbered 7, after V lost 2 bases and J lost 2 bases.

The J gene is TRBJ2-5, the V gene TRBV29-1; 7 bases fit TRBD1. V gave up 4 bases and J gave up 0 bases; unmatched junction bases: 8. The CDR3 contains 15 residues. The germline gives CDR1 SQVTM, CDR2 ANQGSEA. This CDR3 is CSVGRQGPYQETQYF. The CDR3 DNA follows: TGCAGCGTTGGTAGACAGGGCCCCTACCAAGAGACCCAGTACTTC. Looking up the rest from reference TRBV29-1 and TRBJ2-5 gives the full variable domain: SAVISQKPSRDICQRGTSLTIQCQVDSQVTMMFWYRQQPGQSLTLIATANQGSEATYESGFVIDKFPISRPNLTFSTLTVSNMSPEDSSIYLCSVGRQGPYQETQYFGPGTRLLVL.

This clonotype was observed at least ten times. The chain carries TRBV6-2 or TRBV6-3 and TRBJ2-1; D gene uncertain. CDR1 and CDR2 from the germline V gene are MNHEY and SVGEGT. The CDR3 is 13 residues long. V was cut by 0 bases and J by 7 bases, with 7 bases left in between. The CDR3 DNA reads as TGTGCCAGCAGTTACTCTCTCGCGAATGAGCAGTTCTTC. This codes for CASSYSLANEQFF.

This chain uses TRBV20-1 with TRBJ2-4; 8 nucleotides match TRBD1. The germline V gene has CDR1 DFQATT and CDR2 SNEGSKA (reference sequence). Unmatched junction bases numbered 9, after V lost 3 bases and J lost 2 bases. The CDR3 is 16 amino acids. CDR3 coding DNA: TGCAGTGCTAGGGAAGGAACAGGGGGGACCAAAAACATTCAGTACTTC. Amino acid sequence: CSAREGTGGTKNIQYF.

V is TRBV13 and J is TRBJ1-1; D is uncertain. CDR3 length: 14 amino acids. Between the trimmed V and J ends, which lost 4 bases and 0 bases, there was a span of 9 bases. CDR1 and CDR2 from the germline V gene are PRHDT and FYEKMQ (reference sequence). CDR3 sequence (DNA): TGTGCCAGCAGCTCCTCAGATATGAACACTGAAGCTTTCTTT. Translating gives CASSSSDMNTEAFF.

This clonotype was observed a handful of times. The DNA for the CDR3 is TGCAGTGGGACTAGCGGGGGCAAGAGCTCCTACGAGCAGTACTTC. It translates to CSGTSGGKSSYEQYF. V gene TRBV20-1 combines with J gene TRBJ2-7; 13 bases are shared with TRBD2. J gave up 0 bases and V 7 bases, and 6 bases lay outside the gene matches. CDR1 and CDR2 from the germline V gene are DFQATT and SNEGSKA (reference sequence). The CDR3 contains 15 residues.

The rearrangement joins TRBV6-2 or TRBV6-3 to TRBJ2-5; D tentatively fits TRBD1 or TRBD2 (5 bases each). With 6 bases removed from V and 2 bases from J, the gap between germline ends came to 10 bases. The CDR3 has 13 residues. Germline CDR1 reads MNHEY; CDR2 reads SVGEGT. This chain's CDR3 is CASRGTEQETQYF. CDR3 DNA: TGTGCCAGCAGGGGGACGGAACAAGAGACCCAGTACTTC.